The 15 T cell receptor beta chains reported below all come from one sample, sequenced in a study of beta chain features in type 1 diabetes. Since all of the isolated RNA was reverse transcribed, expressed TCRB transcripts were what got sequenced. Some clones are missing from TCRdb's copy, which holds only in-frame ones; the method was immunoSEQ multiplex PCR. The profile shows about 620,000 clones, roughly a sixth of them singletons. The sequenced sample was naive CD4+ T cells from blood. Receptor source: a man between 18 and 29 years old in good health.

The rearrangement links TRBV7-9 to TRBJ1-1; 8 bases align to TRBD1. The J segment lost 4 bases and the V segment lost 5 bases, leaving 9 bases of the junction unmatched. CDR3 length: 15 residues. Per the germline V gene, CDR1 is SEHNR and CDR2 is FQNEAQ (reference sequence). The DNA for the CDR3 is TGTGCCAGCAGCCTCCAGCGGACAGGGAGCACTGAAGCTTTCTTT. This gives the protein CASSLQRTGSTEAFF. Drawing the rest from reference TRBV7-9 and TRBJ1-1, the complete variable domain is DTGVSQNPRHKITKRGQNVTFRCDPISEHNRLYWYRQTLGQGPEFLTYFQNEAQLEKSRLLSDRFSAERPKGSFSTLEIQRTEQGDSAMYLCASSLQRTGSTEAFFGQGTRLTVV.

This clone showed up just once. This chain links TRBV15 with TRBJ1-2, with D uncertain. CDR1 and CDR2 from the germline V gene are LNHNV and YYDKDF (reference sequence). V was shortened by 0 bases and J by 6 bases, with 11 bases between the two germline ends. This CDR3 has 14 amino acids. CDR3 residues: CATSRDAGVDGYTF. The CDR3, as DNA: TGTGCCACCAGCAGAGATGCTGGGGTAGATGGCTACACCTTC.

The chain couples TRBV7-3 to TRBJ2-6; D uncertain. The germline V and J ends were trimmed by 5 bases and 0 bases, with 11 bases remaining between them. The CDR3 is 16 residues long. Germline CDR1 SGHTA, CDR2 FQGTGA. The CDR3 bases are TGTGCCAGCAGCCAAGGCACGTTCTCTGGGGCCAACGTCCTGACTTTC. Its protein product is CASSQGTFSGANVLTF.

In its sample, this clone was seen a few times. This sample includes further DNA sequences coding for the same CDR3. J is TRBJ2-7 and V is TRBV6-5; D possibly uses TRBD1 or TRBD2 (5 bases each). Germline CDR1 MNHEY, CDR2 SVGAGI. The CDR3 is made up of 11 amino acids. The ends were cut back, 2 bases at V and 7 bases at J, with 6 bases in the middle. The CDR3 region is CASSYGGEQYF. DNA of the CDR3: TGTGCCAGCAGTTACGGGGGTGAGCAGTACTTC.

The V call is TRBV7-9, the J call TRBJ2-7, with 10 bases matching TRBD1. The CDR3 length is 16 residues. Germline V gene data show CDR1 as SEHNR and CDR2 as FQNEAQ (reference sequence). V lost 5 bases and J lost 6; bases outside the gene matches: 13. The CDR3 DNA is TGTGCCAGCAGCCCTACAAGACAGGGGGCGAAAGGCGAGCAGTACTTC. Encoded protein: CASSPTRQGAKGEQYF.

This clone was seen only a few times. Other DNA sequences of this sample code for an identical CDR3. The V and J genes are TRBV5-1 and TRBJ2-3; D remains ambiguous. The CDR3 has 15 residues. V dropped 0 bases and J dropped 1 base, with 9 bases sitting between them. Per germline, CDR1 SGHRS and CDR2 YFSETQ. The CDR3 is CASSLGRGGTDTQYF. Written as DNA, the CDR3 is TGCGCCAGCAGCTTGGGGCGAGGCGGCACAGATACGCAGTATTTT.

This chain joins TRBV7-8 and TRBJ1-2, with D uncertain. Trimming cost V 3 bases and J 6 bases, with 11 bases left between them. The CDR3 runs 13 residues. The germline V gene encodes CDR1 SGHVS and CDR2 FQNEAQ. The CDR3 region is CASSFRFLDGYTF. DNA for the CDR3: TGTGCCAGCAGCTTCCGGTTCTTGGATGGCTACACCTTC. The full variable domain, completed using reference TRBV7-8 and TRBJ1-2, is GAGVSQSPRYKVAKRGQDVALRCDPISGHVSLFWYQQALGQGPEFLTYFQNEAQLDKSGLPSDRFFAERPEGSVSTLKIQRTQQEDSAVYLCASSFRFLDGYTFGSGTRLTVV.

This clone was observed a handful of times. This chain joins TRBV27 and TRBJ2-2; 9 positions agree with TRBD1. Germline V gene lookup returns CDR1 MNHEY and CDR2 SMNVEV (reference sequence). V was clipped by 3 bases and J by 5 bases; unmatched bases: 7. This CDR3 has 16 residues. The CDR3 DNA reads TGTGCCAGCAGTTTGCTTCAAGGGACAGGGACCGGGGAGCTGTTTTTT. It codes for CASSLLQGTGTGELFF.

This rearrangement joins TRBV14 to TRBJ2-1; D gene uncertain. CDR1 and CDR2 from the germline V gene are SGHDN and FVKESK. V was cut by 4 bases and J by 0 bases, with 7 bases left in between. The CDR3 has 14 residues. CDR3 nucleotides: TGTGCCAGCAGCCTTTGGAGCTCCTACAATGAGCAGTTCTTC. This codes for CASSLWSSYNEQFF. The full variable domain, rest sourced from reference TRBV14 and TRBJ2-1, is EAGVTQFPSHSVIEKGQTVTLRCDPISGHDNLYWYRRVMGKEIKFLLHFVKESKQDESGMPNNRFLAERTGGTYSTLKVQPAELEDSGVYFCASSLWSSYNEQFFGPGTRLTVL.

This clone was found a few times. The CDR3 DNA reads as TGCAGCGTGGCCCGGACTAGCGGGGGCTCCTACGAGCAGTACTTC. Protein sequence: CSVARTSGGSYEQYF. The chain has TRBV29-1 and TRBJ2-7, with TRBD2 matching over 13 bases. The CDR3 sequence is 15 residues long. The junction had 5 bases not matched to a gene; V was cut back by 6 bases and J by 0 bases. Per the germline V gene, CDR1 is SQVTM and CDR2 is ANQGSEA.

The chain is built from TRBV28 and TRBJ2-1, with unresolved D. The V gene lost 8 bases and the J gene lost 10 bases, with 9 bases spanning the gap. Per the germline V gene, CDR1 is MDHEN and CDR2 is SYDVKM. The CDR3 is 10 residues long. The CDR3 is CASHGYEQFF. CDR3 nucleotide sequence: TGTGCCAGCCACGGATACGAGCAGTTCTTC.

The sample holds many counts of this clone. The chain combines TRBV14 with TRBJ1-6; TRBD1 agrees at 9 bases. Germline V gene data show CDR1 as SGHDN and CDR2 as FVKESK. J gave up 16 bases and V 5 bases, and 12 bases lay outside the gene matches. The CDR3 is 14 residues long. CDR3 sequence reads: CASSFGTGPSRLHF. CDR3 coding DNA: TGTGCCAGCAGCTTCGGGACAGGGCCTTCCCGGCTCCACTTT.

This chain joins TRBV6-6 and TRBJ2-1; tentative D call: TRBD2 (6 bases). Trimming cost V 6 bases and J 4 bases, with 13 bases left between them. Germline CDR1 is MNHNY and CDR2 is SVGAGI (reference sequence). The CDR3 is made up of 14 amino acids. The CDR3, as DNA: TGTGCCAGCAGGAGCCGGGACTCTTACAATGAGCAGTTCTTC. It specifies CASRSRDSYNEQFF.

The sample holds a few counts of this clone. The chain combines TRBV28 with TRBJ1-2; D unclear. The CDR3 loop spans 11 amino acids. Trimming took 11 bases from V and 8 from J, leaving 15 bases between them. Germline V lookup: CDR1 MDHEN, CDR2 SYDVKM. The CDR3 coding sequence is TGTGCCCTAGGGAGGGTAGAGGGCTACACCTTC. This codes for CALGRVEGYTF.

V gene TRBV7-9 combines with J gene TRBJ1-1, with D uncertain. V lost 3 bases, J lost 8 bases, and 7 bases lay in between. The germline gives CDR1 SEHNR, CDR2 FQNEAQ (reference sequence). The CDR3 covers 11 residues. CDR3 loop: CASSFGREAFF. As DNA, the CDR3 is TGTGCCAGCAGCTTTGGCAGAGAAGCTTTCTTT.